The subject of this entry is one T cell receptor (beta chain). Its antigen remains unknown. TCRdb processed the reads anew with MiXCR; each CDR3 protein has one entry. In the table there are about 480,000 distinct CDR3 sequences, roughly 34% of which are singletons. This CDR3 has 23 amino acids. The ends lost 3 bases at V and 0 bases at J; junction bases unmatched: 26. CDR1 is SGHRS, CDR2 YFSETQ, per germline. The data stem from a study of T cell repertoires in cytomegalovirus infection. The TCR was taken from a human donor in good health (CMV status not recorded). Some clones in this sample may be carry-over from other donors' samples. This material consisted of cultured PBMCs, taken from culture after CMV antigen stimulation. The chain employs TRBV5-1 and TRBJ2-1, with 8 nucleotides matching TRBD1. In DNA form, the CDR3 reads TGCGCCAGCAGCTCAGGACAGGGCATCCTAGCTCCCCTCCACCTCCCCTCCTACAATGAGCAGTTCTTC. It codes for CASSSGQGILAPLHLPSYNEQFF.